Listed here are 15 T cell receptor beta chains from one sample, sequenced in a study of T cells in women clearing cervical HPV infection. The data were produced by immunoSEQ multiplex PCR, yet TCRdb's version contains in-frame clones alone and is incomplete. The ten top clones account for 4% to 5%, within a sample of around 28,000 clones. The sequencing sample was made of blood buffy coat. Every receptor here comes from a woman aged 18 to 69 with a cervical HPV16 infection that either progressed to CIN3+ or cleared (not recorded which).

Details on this clone: The read stops 3 residues short of the end of the CDR3; the missing end is completed from the germline J gene. V gene TRBV20-1 combines with J gene TRBJ2-3, with D possibly TRBD1 on 6 matching bases. The CDR3 consists of 13 residues. CDR1 is DFQATT, CDR2 SNEGSKA, per germline (reference sequence). Trimming left V 6 bases short and J 2 bases short, with 12 bases between. The chain's CDR3 is CSARTEATDTQYF. CDR3 bases read: TGCAGTGCCCGGACAGAGGCCACAGATACG.

Comments on this clone: The DNA ends 3 residues before the CDR3 does, and the rest of the CDR3 is filled in from the germline J gene. V and J are TRBV7-9 and TRBJ2-1; a possible D gene is TRBD2 (5 bases). With 1 base removed from V and 4 bases from J, the gap between germline ends came to 11 bases. Germline V gene data show CDR1 as SEHNR and CDR2 as FQNEAQ (reference sequence). This CDR3 has 15 residues. Incomplete CDR3 DNA: TGTGCCAGCAGCTTAGGAGGGCAAACGTACAATGAG. It codes for CASSLGGQTYNE. Given in full, the CDR3 is CASSLGGQTYNEQFF.

Note on this clone: Read data end 3 residues before the CDR3 end; the end is taken from the germline J gene. The chain recombines TRBV6-2 or TRBV6-3 with TRBJ2-3, with 11 bases fitting TRBD2. The CDR3 runs to 16 residues. V shed 4 bases, J shed 4 bases, and the junction held 7 bases outside the gene matches. Germline V lookup: CDR1 MNHEY, CDR2 SVGEGT. The CDR3 sequence is CASSSELAGDADTQYF. CDR3 bases read: TGTGCCAGCAGTTCCGAACTAGCGGGAGACGCAGATACG.

Turning to this clone: The CDR3 end is not reached by the read, which stops 3 residues before it; the germline J gene fills it in. The chain employs TRBV20-1 and TRBJ2-7; 9 nucleotides align to TRBD1. This CDR3 has 12 residues. With V trimmed by 6 bases and J by 5 bases, 5 bases remained unmatched. Germline values: CDR1 DFQATT, CDR2 SNEGSKA (reference sequence). CDR3 loop: CSAPGQGNEQYF. The CDR3 DNA, read in part, is TGCAGTGCCCCGGGACAGGGTAACGAG.

For this clone: The observed sequence ends 3 residues before the CDR3 terminus, with the missing tail filled in from the germline J gene. The V and J genes are TRBV19 and TRBJ2-1; 9 bases are shared with TRBD2. CDR1 is LNHDA, CDR2 SQIVND, per germline (reference sequence). The CDR3 is made up of 15 amino acids. J gave up 8 bases and V 9 bases, and 14 bases lay outside the gene matches. Partial CDR3 DNA: TGTGCCAGCCAAGACCTAGCGGGGAGTCCTTATGAG. This gives the protein CASQDLAGSPYE. The CDR3 in full is CASQDLAGSPYEQFF.

A word on this clone: The CDR3 end falls 3 residues outside the read, so it is completed with the germline J gene. The chain couples TRBV20-1 to TRBJ2-1, with TRBD1 matching over 10 bases. CDR1 and CDR2 (germline): DFQATT, SNEGSKA (reference sequence). This CDR3 spans 19 amino acids. V dropped 6 bases and J dropped 3; count of bases not matched to a gene: 20. Incomplete CDR3 DNA: TGCAGTGCGACAAAACCGGGACAGGGGCCCAACTACGTCTACAATGAG. Residues: CSATKPGQGPNYVYNE. The full CDR3 protein reads CSATKPGQGPNYVYNEQFF.

Notes on this clone: The read comes to an end 3 residues before the CDR3 does, leaving the germline J gene to fill in the end. V gene TRBV11-1 combines with J gene TRBJ1-1, with TRBD1 identical over 9 bases. The CDR3 covers 15 residues. Trimming removed 1 base from V and 3 bases from J; junction bases left unmatched: 3. CDR1 is SGHAT, CDR2 FQDESV, per germline (reference sequence). CDR3 bases read: TGTGCCAGCAGCTTAGGCTGGGACAGGGACACTGAA. Translating it yields CASSLGWDRDTE. In full, the CDR3 reads CASSLGWDRDTEAFF. Looking up the rest from reference TRBV11-1 and TRBJ1-1 gives the full variable domain: EAEVAQSPRYKITEKSQAVAFWCDPISGHATLYWYRQILGQGPELLVQFQDESVVDDSQLPKDRFSAERLKGVDSTLKIQPAELGDSAMYLCASSLGWDRDTEAFFGQGTRLTVV.

Worth noting for this clone: Coverage ceases 3 residues before the CDR3 finishes, and the germline J gene fills in the end. The chain has TRBV5-4 and TRBJ2-3; 9 bases agree with TRBD2. This CDR3 is 15 amino acids long. Germline V gene data show CDR1 as SGHNT and CDR2 as YYREEE (reference sequence). This chain's CDR3 is CASSLGGGGVITQYF. The sequenced part of the CDR3 DNA is TGTGCCAGCAGCTTAGGCGGGGGGGGCGTGATCACG.

Points on this clone: From the germline J gene comes the end of the CDR3, since the read stops 3 residues before it. The V and J genes are TRBV6-1 and TRBJ2-3; D may be TRBD2 (6 bases). The germline V gene has CDR1 MNHNS and CDR2 SASEGT. The CDR3 runs to 15 residues. V lost 3 bases, J lost 0 bases, and 10 bases lay in between. The covered CDR3 bases are TGTGCCAGCAGTGACCGCGGGGTGAGCACAGATACG. Protein product: CASSDRGVSTDT. The CDR3 as a whole reads CASSDRGVSTDTQYF.

CDR3: CASSLIRNEQFF. The covered CDR3 bases are TGTGCCAGCAGCTTAATTCGCAATGAG. The chain employs TRBV7-2 and TRBJ2-1; D gene unclear. From the germline J gene comes the end of the CDR3, since the read stops 3 residues before it. The CDR3 covers 12 residues. Per the germline V gene, CDR1 is SGHTA and CDR2 is FQGNSA. The V end was cut by 2 bases, the J end by 6 bases, with 5 bases between.

A note on this clone: The DNA ends 3 residues before the CDR3 does, and the rest of the CDR3 is filled in from the germline J gene. This chain uses TRBV28 with TRBJ2-5, with TRBD2 identical over 7 bases. CDR3 size: 15 residues. The V gene's germline CDR1 is MDHEN and CDR2 SYDVKM. The V and J ends lost 6 bases and 2 bases, in that order; junction bases with no gene match: 9. The sequenced CDR3 bases are TGTGCCAGCAGCTCCTCCGGGACTACGCAAGAGACC. Translated: CASSSSGTTQET. The CDR3 in its entirety is CASSSSGTTQETQYF. The variable domain in full, with the rest retrieved from reference TRBV28 and TRBJ2-5, is DVKVTQSSRYLVKRTGEKVFLECVQDMDHENMFWYRQDPGLGLRLIYFSYDVKMKEKGDIPEGYSVSREKKERFSLILESASTNQTSMYLCASSSSGTTQETQYFGPGTRLLVL.

Points on this clone: Sequencing ends 3 residues short of the CDR3 end; the germline J gene provides the rest. The chain recombines TRBV18 with TRBJ2-3; the D is unclear. Germline V gene data show CDR1 as KGHSH and CDR2 as LQKENI. V was shortened by 4 bases and J by 1 base, with 9 bases between the two germline ends. This CDR3 has 14 residues. The CDR3 here is CASSQGTGTDTQYF. CDR3 DNA, as far as it was read: TGTGCCAGCTCACAGGGTACGGGCACAGATACG.

A note on this clone: The sequence runs out 3 residues before the end of the CDR3; the remainder is reconstructed from the germline J gene. This chain links TRBV20-1 with TRBJ2-3, with TRBD2 matching 15 bases. Per germline, CDR1 DFQATT and CDR2 SNEGSKA (reference sequence). The CDR3 totals 15 residues. The ends lost 4 bases at V and 3 bases at J; junction bases unmatched: 2. CDR3 sequence: CSAKGTSGRTDTQYF. CDR3 DNA, as far as it was read: TGCAGTGCTAAAGGGACTAGCGGGAGGACAGATACG.

About this clone: The CDR3 end falls 3 residues outside the read, so it is completed with the germline J gene. The chain has TRBV20-1 and TRBJ2-1; TRBD2 matches at 7 bases. Germline assignment: CDR1 DFQATT and CDR2 SNEGSKA (reference sequence). The junction had 17 bases not matched to a gene; V was cut back by 0 bases and J by 0 bases. This CDR3 region has 20 residues. The DNA read from the CDR3 is TGCAGTGCTAGAGATCCGTCTAGCGGCCACCTCGGGGGCTCCTACAATGAG. Translating it yields CSARDPSSGHLGGSYNE. The full CDR3 protein is CSARDPSSGHLGGSYNEQFF.

About this clone: Read sequence stops 3 residues before the CDR3 end, and the germline J gene provides the missing end. The chain is built from TRBV18 and TRBJ2-7; tentatively, D is TRBD1 (5 bases). The CDR3 sequence is 12 residues long. The germline gives CDR1 KGHSH, CDR2 LQKENI. V gave up 2 bases and J gave up 3 bases, with 5 bases separating them. The CDR3 is CASSPGHYEQYF. CDR3 DNA (partial): TGTGCCAGCTCACCAGGACACTACGAG.